Listed below are T cell receptor beta chains from one sample, sequenced in a study of technical replicates of blood from a few donors. TCRdb's copy holds only in-frame clones and misses some; the assay was immunoSEQ multiplex PCR. The table shows approximately 73,000 clones, with 93% occurring only once. The sequencing input was T cells isolated from PBMCs. The receptor source for this set is a human donor in good health. CDR3s include the opening cysteine and the closing phenylalanine or tryptophan. The D gene is left open where the match is weak. Not all rows give a size; the values are once, few, many and, for expanded clones, a class.

clone_size j_call v_call d_call cdr3_aa cdr3_nt
- TRBJ2-1 TRBV11-1 TRBD2 CASSRTSGTSNEQFF TGTGCCAGCAGCCGCACATCCGGGACTAGTAATGAGCAGTTCTTC
- TRBJ2-5 TRBV29-1 TRBD2 CSAEPGTTWTQYF TGCAGCGCAGAACCCGGGACTACGTGGACCCAGTACTTC
- TRBJ2-7 TRBV5-1 - CASNLGFSSSYEQYF TGCGCCAGCAACTTGGGGTTCTCGAGCTCCTACGAGCAGTACTTC
- TRBJ1-6 TRBV30 - CASGARGSSPLHF TGTGCCTCCGGGGCCAGGGGCTCCTCACCCCTCCACTTT
- TRBJ2-7 TRBV2 TRBD1 CASSETGTGVRYEQYF TGTGCCAGCAGTGAAACTGGGACAGGGGTCAGATACGAGCAGTACTTC
- TRBJ2-7 TRBV5-1 - CASSLSLQGNSEQYF TGCGCCAGCAGCTTGAGTCTACAGGGCAACTCCGAGCAGTACTTC
- TRBJ2-7 TRBV11-3 TRBD1 CASSLGDSYEQYF TGTGCCAGCAGCTTAGGGGACAGCTACGAGCAGTACTTC
- TRBJ2-7 TRBV28 TRBD1 CASLKGPQGATYEQYF TGTGCCAGCTTGAAAGGACCACAGGGGGCCACCTACGAGCAGTACTTC
- TRBJ2-7 TRBV5-1 - CASSLKGDSYEQYF TGCGCCAGCAGCTTGAAGGGGGACTCCTACGAGCAGTACTTC
- TRBJ1-2 TRBV6-5 - CASSLRGGFYGYTF TGTGCCAGCAGTCTCAGGGGCGGGTTTTATGGCTACACCTTC
- TRBJ1-2 TRBV6-1 TRBD1 CASSDDIGTGAVYNYGYTF TGTGCCAGCAGTGATGATATCGGGACAGGGGCAGTTTATAACTATGGCTACACCTTC
- TRBJ1-4 TRBV7-9 - CASSGQGNEKLFF TGTGCCAGCAGCGGGCAGGGCAATGAAAAACTGTTTTTT
- TRBJ2-3 TRBV19 TRBD1 CASSTFRDRGRDTQYF TGTGCCAGTAGCACTTTCCGGGACAGGGGTCGGGATACGCAGTATTTT
- TRBJ2-7 TRBV9 - CASSVGQVHEQYF TGTGCCAGCAGCGTAGGACAGGTCCACGAGCAGTACTTC
- TRBJ1-1 TRBV4-1 - CASSQDRGGRTEAFF TGCGCCAGCAGCCAAGATCGGGGGGGTCGGACTGAAGCTTTCTTT
- TRBJ2-2 TRBV5-6 TRBD1 CASSTGGKTGELFF TGTGCCAGCAGTACAGGGGGCAAGACCGGGGAGCTGTTTTTT
- TRBJ2-5 TRBV4-1 - CASSQEDGQRETQYF TGCGCCAGCAGCCAAGAAGACGGACAGAGAGAGACCCAGTACTTC
- TRBJ2-7 TRBV4-1 - CASSHLGGSYEQYF TGCGCCAGCAGCCACCTGGGGGGCTCCTACGAGCAGTACTTC
- TRBJ2-7 TRBV27 TRBD1 CASSRGTGGREQYF TGTGCCAGCAGTCGGGGGACAGGGGGAAGAGAGCAGTACTTC
- TRBJ2-7 TRBV4-1 - CASSQDLRELYEQYF TGCGCCAGCAGCCAAGATCTGAGAGAGCTCTACGAGCAGTACTTC
once TRBJ2-7 TRBV6-5 - CASTLDRNSYEQYF TGTGCCAGCACCTTAGATAGAAATTCCTACGAGCAGTACTTC
- TRBJ2-7 TRBV9 TRBD2 CASSVAATSGFYEQYF TGTGCCAGCAGCGTAGCTGCGACTAGCGGTTTCTACGAGCAGTACTTC
once TRBJ1-1 TRBV4-1 - CASEGFKNTEAFF TGCGCCAGCGAGGGTTTTAAGAACACTGAAGCTTTCTTT
- TRBJ1-4 TRBV5-1 - CASSLQSTNEKLFF TGCGCCAGCAGCCTACAGTCAACTAATGAAAAACTGTTTTTT